Listed here are 25 T cell receptor beta chains from one sample, sequenced in a study of cytomegalovirus exposure and HLA in healthy donors. With 60 Vbeta and 13 Jbeta primers, the PCR was carried out. Assay used: immunoSEQ multiplex PCR; TCRdb lists only in-frame clones, some missing. The sample includes about 140,000 clones, about three quarters seen only once; the top ten take 1.5% to 2%. The sample was PBMCs. These receptors were collected from a female donor in good health and CMV-seronegative.

The gene calls are TRBV6-6 and TRBJ2-4; D gene uncertain. Germline loops: CDR1 MNHNY, CDR2 SVGAGI (reference sequence). Deletions cut 6 bases from V and 3 bases from J, with 18 bases between. The CDR3 covers 16 residues. In DNA form, the CDR3 reads TGTGCCAGCAGGGCGACGCCCTCTCTAGGCAAAAACATTCAGTACTTC. It specifies CASRATPSLGKNIQYF.

The rearrangement links TRBV19 to TRBJ2-3, with 7 bases aligning to TRBD1. The germline CDR1 and CDR2 sequences are LNHDA and SQIVND (reference sequence). The CDR3 runs 16 residues. Trimming removed 2 bases from V and 0 bases from J; junction bases left unmatched: 5. The CDR3 protein is CASSIFVQGSTDTQYF. In DNA, the CDR3 is TGTGCCAGTAGTATATTCGTACAGGGGAGCACAGATACGCAGTATTTT.

This clone has a single count. This rearrangement joins TRBV28 to TRBJ1-2; 10 bases match TRBD1. CDR1 is MDHEN and CDR2 is SYDVKM in the germline V gene. J lost 1 base, V lost 5 bases, and 7 bases had no gene match. CDR3 size: 16 residues. The CDR3 sequence: CASSEETGGFNYGYTF. The CDR3 coding sequence is TGTGCCAGCAGTGAAGAGACAGGGGGCTTTAACTATGGCTACACCTTC.

The chain couples TRBV5-5 to TRBJ2-5; D is perhaps TRBD2 (6 bases). TRBJ2-7 explains the end of the DNA better; the J call may be wrong. CDR1 SGHKS and CDR2 YYEKEE come from the germline V gene (reference sequence). The CDR3 sequence is 17 residues long. For the CDR3, the DNA is TGTGCCAGCAGCTTGGGCGGGGCAGCCAACCCCAGCTACGAGCAGTACTTC. This translates into CASSLGGAANPSYEQYF.

This clone was counted between two and nine times. V usage is TRBV6-5 and J usage is TRBJ2-6, with unresolved D. V shed 2 bases and J shed 1 base, with 9 bases lying between them. This CDR3 spans 16 amino acids. Looked up from germline, CDR1 is MNHEY and CDR2 is SVGAGI. This CDR3 reads CASSYRQVSGANVLTF. CDR3 coding DNA: TGTGCCAGCAGTTACCGGCAGGTTTCTGGGGCCAACGTCCTGACTTTC.

The gene calls are TRBV28 and TRBJ2-7; 13 bases line up with TRBD2. The CDR3 is 16 amino acids. Germline loops: CDR1 MDHEN, CDR2 SYDVKM. Trimming removed 6 bases from V and 0 bases from J; junction bases left unmatched: 5. CDR3 sequence (DNA): TGTGCCAGCAGGGAATGGACTAGCGGGAGCTCCTACGAGCAGTACTTC. Translation gives CASREWTSGSSYEQYF.

This chain connects TRBV6-1 to TRBJ1-1; 9 positions match TRBD1. The CDR3 sequence is 15 residues long. Germline CDR1 MNHNS, CDR2 SASEGT. Trimming at V came to 0 bases and at J to 3 bases, leaving 2 bases not matched to a gene. The CDR3: CASSEATGGDTEAFF. CDR3 in DNA: TGTGCCAGCAGTGAAGCGACAGGGGGGGACACTGAAGCTTTCTTT.

V and J are TRBV7-8 and TRBJ2-2; D is ambiguous. Germline V CDR1 and CDR2: SGHVS, FQNEAQ. Trimming stripped 5 bases from V and 3 bases from J, with 7 bases between. The CDR3 is 13 residues long. Written as DNA, the CDR3 is TGTGCCAGCAGCCTCCAGTACACCGGGGAGCTGTTTTTT. It encodes CASSLQYTGELFF.

This chain joins TRBV30 and TRBJ2-1; D may be TRBD2 (5 bases). CDR1 and CDR2 (germline): GTSNPN, SVGIG (reference sequence). V was pared by 4 bases and J by 7 bases, with 8 bases between. This CDR3 has 11 residues. The CDR3 DNA reads TGTGCCTGGACCACTAGGAATGAGCAGTTCTTC. Protein product: CAWTTRNEQFF.

As to this clone: This same CDR3 is encoded by further DNA sequences in the sample. The rearrangement links TRBV2 to TRBJ2-1, with 9 bases that match TRBD2. The V segment lost 8 bases and the J segment 7 bases; nucleotides outside the gene matches: 9. Germline V gene sequence: CDR1 SNHLY, CDR2 FYNNEI. The CDR3 has 14 residues. The CDR3 DNA reads as TGTGCCAGCCCCGGCGGGAGGGCCAGTAATGAGCAGTTCTTC. Its translation is CASPGGRASNEQFF.

This clone was seen only a few times. The rearrangement uses TRBV10-1 and TRBJ2-7, with D tentatively TRBD1 (5 bases). Trimming stripped 4 bases from V and 5 bases from J, with 9 bases between. The CDR3 is 12 amino acids. Germline V gene sequence: CDR1 WNHNN, CDR2 SYGVQD (reference sequence). CDR3 nucleotide sequence: TGCGCCAGCAGTGGTGGGGCGAACGAGCAGTACTTC. Its translation: CASSGGANEQYF.

The rearrangement uses TRBV7-6 and TRBJ1-4, with TRBD1 matching 9 bases. After removal of 0 bases from V and 0 bases from J, the junction contained 8 bases not matched to a gene. Germline CDR1 SGHVS, CDR2 FNYEAQ. The CDR3 totals 19 residues. In nucleotides, the CDR3 is TGTGCCAGCAGCTTAGCGGAGGGGACAGGGTCTGCAACTAATGAAAAACTGTTTTTT. It specifies CASSLAEGTGSATNEKLFF.

This clone was counted a few times. The V gene is TRBV5-6, the J gene TRBJ1-1; D is undetermined. The CDR3 sequence is 11 residues long. Germline CDR1 reads SGHDT; CDR2 reads YYEEEE. V dropped 1 base and J dropped 7 bases, with 5 bases sitting between them. CDR3 amino acids: CASSLTDEAFF. The CDR3 nucleotides are TGTGCCAGCAGCTTGACAGATGAAGCTTTCTTT. Full variable domain (missing parts from reference TRBV5-6 and TRBJ1-1): DAGVTQSPTHLIKTRGQQVTLRCSPKSGHDTVSWYQQALGQGPQFIFQYYEEEERQRGNFPDRFSGHQFPNYSSELNVNALLLGDSALYLCASSLTDEAFFGQGTRLTVV.

V is TRBV7-2 and J is TRBJ2-3; TRBD2 aligns across 8 bases. Trimming cost V 5 bases and J 3 bases; bases outside gene matches: 13. The germline gives CDR1 SGHTA, CDR2 FQGNSA. The CDR3 runs 17 residues. The CDR3 loop is CASSRDVTSGRTDTQYF. Written as DNA, the CDR3 is TGTGCCAGCAGCAGAGACGTTACTAGCGGACGAACAGATACGCAGTATTTT.

This rearrangement joins TRBV5-1 to TRBJ2-5; possible D gene TRBD1, 6 bases. The DNA end favors TRBJ2-7, so the J call may be wrong. This CDR3 comprises 14 residues. Germline CDR1 SGHRS, CDR2 YFSETQ. The CDR3 sequence: CASSLAQGLYEQYF. The CDR3 DNA is TGCGCCAGCAGCTTGGCTCAGGGGCTCTACGAGCAGTACTTC.

In this sample, this clone turned up once. The chain couples TRBV9 to TRBJ2-4, with D possibly TRBD1 on 5 matching bases. Trimming pared 4 bases from V and 1 base from J, leaving 18 bases between. Germline V gene lookup returns CDR1 SGDLS and CDR2 YYNGEE. This CDR3 is built from 17 residues. The CDR3 loop reads CASSHKGDGWAKNIQYF. The DNA of the CDR3 is TGTGCCAGCAGCCATAAAGGGGATGGTTGGGCCAAAAACATTCAGTACTTC.

This clone was seen only a few times. The V call is TRBV28, the J call TRBJ1-2, with 7 bases aligning to TRBD1. Losses at the gene ends were 7 bases for V and 5 bases for J; bases not matched to a gene: 10. Germline assignment: CDR1 MDHEN and CDR2 SYDVKM. The length of the CDR3 is 14 residues. The CDR3 nucleotides are TGTGCCAGCAACGAGTGGACAGGCGTATATGGCTACACCTTC. Its translation is CASNEWTGVYGYTF.

The table lists this clone with a few counts. The chain combines TRBV2 with TRBJ1-1, with D perhaps matching TRBD1 (5 bases). V was shortened by 1 base and J by 6 bases, with 21 bases between the two germline ends. The CDR3 runs 17 residues. Germline CDR1 reads SNHLY; CDR2 reads FYNNEI. CDR3 in amino acids: CASSEGRLRETNAEAFF. In DNA form, the CDR3 reads TGTGCCAGCAGTGAAGGAAGACTCAGGGAAACTAACGCTGAAGCTTTCTTT.

The rearrangement links TRBV5-1 to TRBJ1-2, with 11 bases fitting TRBD1. Trimming took 3 bases from V and 4 from J; bases not matched to a gene: 11. This CDR3 is built from 17 residues. Germline values: CDR1 SGHRS, CDR2 YFSETQ. The CDR3 nucleotides are TGCGCCAGCAGCTCCACAACTGGACAGGGGGCGGCCTATGGCTACACCTTC. Its protein is CASSSTTGQGAAYGYTF.

The J gene is TRBJ2-2, the V gene TRBV28, with 7 bases fitting TRBD1. The CDR3 is made up of 14 amino acids. J lost 7 bases, V lost 6 bases, and 8 bases had no gene match. Germline assignment: CDR1 MDHEN and CDR2 SYDVKM. The CDR3 DNA sequence: TGTGCCAGCAGCCTGACAGGGATCGGCGGGGAGCTGTTTTTT. Translation gives CASSLTGIGGELFF.

The chain uses TRBV28 and TRBJ1-5, with D possibly being TRBD1 (6 bases). Germline V lookup: CDR1 MDHEN, CDR2 SYDVKM. The CDR3 spans 15 residues. V gave up 5 bases and J gave up 5 bases, with 16 bases separating them. CDR3 nucleotide sequence: TGTGCCAGCAGTCAGGGGAGAACAGTAGATCAGCCCCAGCATTTT. Protein: CASSQGRTVDQPQHF.

The gene calls are TRBV27 and TRBJ1-2; TRBD1 matches at 9 bases. The CDR3 is made up of 13 amino acids. Germline V CDR1 and CDR2: MNHEY, SMNVEV (reference sequence). Trimming removed 10 bases from V and 1 base from J; junction bases left unmatched: 4. CDR3 DNA sequence: TGTGCCACCAGGGACAGGGATAACTATGGCTACACCTTC. As protein: CATRDRDNYGYTF.

V usage is TRBV7-9 and J usage is TRBJ2-2, with a possible D match to TRBD1 (5 bases). Trimming left V 2 bases short and J 1 base short, with 11 bases between. The CDR3 runs 16 residues. Germline V gives CDR1 SEHNR, CDR2 FQNEAQ (reference sequence). The CDR3 here is CASSLRRAGNTGELFF. The CDR3 DNA follows: TGTGCCAGCAGCTTACGCAGGGCCGGGAACACCGGGGAGCTGTTTTTT.

The chain couples TRBV7-9 to TRBJ1-1, with D possibly matching TRBD1 (5 bases). V lost 5 bases, J lost 7 bases, and 20 bases lay in between. The V gene's germline CDR1 is SEHNR and CDR2 FQNEAQ (reference sequence). This CDR3 contains 15 residues. The CDR3 region has the DNA TGTGCCAGCAGCGCCGGGGTGCGGGGGGTACATGAAGCTTTCTTT. Translation gives CASSAGVRGVHEAFF. Combining the CDR3 with reference TRBV7-9 and TRBJ1-1 gives the whole variable domain DTGVSQNPRHKITKRGQNVTFRCDPISEHNRLYWYRQTLGQGPEFLTYFQNEAQLEKSRLLSDRFSAERPKGSFSTLEIQRTEQGDSAMYLCASSAGVRGVHEAFFGQGTRLTVV.

V usage is TRBV19 and J usage is TRBJ2-2, with 9 bases that match TRBD1. Germline CDR1 LNHDA, CDR2 SQIVND (reference sequence). The CDR3 extends over 14 amino acids. V trimming: 9 bases; J trimming: 6 bases; junction bases outside the gene matches: 8. This chain's CDR3 is CASLGQGGSGELFF. In nucleotides, the CDR3 is TGTGCCAGCCTGGGACAGGGAGGATCCGGGGAGCTGTTTTTT.